Below, 19 T cell receptor beta chains from the same sample are listed, as sequenced in a study of response to subunit inactivated influenza vaccine. Each CDR3 protein is one row after TCRdb ran MiXCR on the RT-PCR reads. The sample lists about 540,000 distinct CDR3 sequences, approximately 22% occurring once. These data also featured in a second study, about T cells expressing NK-cell markers. That paper notes: 5'RACE template switching built TCR beta cDNA with unique molecular identifiers.

Sample: CD4+ T cells sorted from PBMCs, taken 12 days after vaccination. These receptors all stem from a middle-aged man who received an inactivated influenza vaccine.

The V gene is TRBV20-1, the J gene TRBJ2-1; 12 nucleotides align to TRBD2. The CDR3 covers 14 residues. Germline V lookup: CDR1 DFQATT, CDR2 SNEGSKA (reference sequence). J gave up 9 bases and V 6 bases, and 9 bases lay outside the gene matches. The CDR3 region is CSAILAGGPREQFF. The CDR3 DNA sequence: TGCAGTGCCATCCTAGCGGGGGGGCCCCGTGAGCAGTTCTTC.

The chain combines TRBV5-1 with TRBJ2-3, with D possibly being TRBD2 (5 bases). Trimming took 2 bases from V and 2 from J, leaving 12 bases between them. The germline CDR1 and CDR2 sequences are SGHRS and YFSETQ. This CDR3 region has 15 residues. The CDR3 DNA sequence: TGCGCCAGCAGCTTTTCGGGAAGGCCCACAGATACGCAGTATTTT. Translating gives CASSFSGRPTDTQYF.

This clonotype was observed many times. CDR3 coding DNA: TGCGCCAGCAGCTTGGAATGGGCAGGGAGCTACGAGCAGTACTTC. Translated: CASSLEWAGSYEQYF. This chain joins TRBV5-1 and TRBJ2-7; tentatively, D is TRBD1 or TRBD2 (5 bases each). The germline V and J ends were trimmed by 0 bases and 3 bases, with 13 bases remaining between them. Germline CDR1 reads SGHRS; CDR2 reads YFSETQ. The CDR3 covers 15 residues.

The sample holds many counts of this clonotype. The genes are TRBV4-1 and TRBJ1-2; a weak D match, TRBD1 (5 bases). Germline V CDR1 and CDR2: MGHRA, YSYEKL. The CDR3 contains 14 residues. Trimming cost V 1 base and J 4 bases, with 10 bases left between them. DNA for the CDR3: TGCGCCAGCAGCCAAGGCGGGGCCCGCTATGGCTACACCTTC. Amino acids: CASSQGGARYGYTF.

The V gene is TRBV6-1, the J gene TRBJ2-7, with D perhaps matching TRBD1 (6 bases). The CDR3 loop spans 13 amino acids. V dropped 6 bases and J dropped 9 bases, with 18 bases sitting between them. CDR1 is MNHNS, CDR2 SASEGT, per germline. The CDR3 protein is CASRGDRIGRQYF. The CDR3 DNA is TGTGCCAGCAGGGGTGACAGGATTGGGCGGCAGTACTTC.

The chain couples TRBV12-3 or TRBV12-4 to TRBJ2-7, with D possibly matching TRBD1 (6 bases). Trimming took off 5 bases at V and 4 bases at J, with 15 bases between the two ends. This CDR3 region has 14 residues. The CDR3 sequence: CASSQSDSYYEQYF. In nucleotides, the CDR3 is TGTGCCAGCAGTCAATCGGACAGCTATTACGAGCAGTACTTC.

The genes are TRBV28 and TRBJ1-4; no clear D gene. Between the trimmed V and J ends, which lost 8 bases and 4 bases, there was a span of 14 bases. The length of the CDR3 is 14 residues. Per germline, CDR1 MDHEN and CDR2 SYDVKM. In nucleotides, the CDR3 is TGTGCCAGCCAAGAGGGAGGTCTTAATGAAAAACTGTTTTTT. It translates to CASQEGGLNEKLFF.

The chain combines TRBV6-5 with TRBJ2-7; maybe TRBD1 (6 bases). Germline assignment: CDR1 MNHEY and CDR2 SVGAGI. V lost 0 bases, J lost 6 bases, and 15 bases lay in between. This CDR3 is 15 amino acids long. The CDR3 sequence is CASSYSGRGHSEQYF. The CDR3, as DNA: TGTGCCAGCAGTTACTCCGGCAGGGGTCACTCCGAGCAGTACTTC.

This clonotype showed up just a few times. The chain employs TRBV5-1 and TRBJ2-5; D is undetermined. V gave up 0 bases and J gave up 2 bases, with 11 bases separating them. This CDR3 is built from 15 residues. CDR1 SGHRS and CDR2 YFSETQ come from the germline V gene. The CDR3 DNA reads as TGCGCCAGCAGCTTGGAGTACAGTTTACAAGAGACCCAGTACTTC. Translation: CASSLEYSLQETQYF.

This sequence joins TRBV6-5 and TRBJ1-1; perhaps TRBD1 as D (5 bases). Per the germline V gene, CDR1 is MNHEY and CDR2 is SVGAGI. Deletions cut 4 bases from V and 3 bases from J, with 15 bases between. This CDR3 is 15 amino acids long. CDR3 amino acids: CASSCRGCRDTEAFF. CDR3 sequence (DNA): TGTGCCAGCAGTTGCCGGGGGTGTCGGGACACTGAAGCTTTCTTT.

V is TRBV5-4 and J is TRBJ2-3; D possibly corresponds to TRBD1 (5 bases). With 3 bases removed from V and 4 bases from J, the gap between germline ends came to 15 bases. CDR1 and CDR2 (germline): SGHNT, YYREEE (reference sequence). This CDR3 comprises 15 residues. DNA for the CDR3: TGTGCCAGCAGCTCCGGAACTGCCAGGGCAGATACGCAGTATTTT. Translation: CASSSGTARADTQYF.

The chain couples TRBV18 to TRBJ1-2; D gene uncertain. Between the trimmed V and J ends, which lost 4 bases and 4 bases, there was a span of 13 bases. Germline-derived CDR1 and CDR2 are KGHSH and LQKENI. The CDR3 has 14 residues. Here the CDR3 reads CASSLPDGLYGYTF. Written as DNA, the CDR3 is TGTGCCAGCTCACTGCCGGACGGACTCTATGGCTACACCTTC.

The chain employs TRBV7-2 and TRBJ2-2, with 9 bases that match TRBD2. CDR1 and CDR2 (germline): SGHTA, FQGNSA. The CDR3 contains 17 residues. After removal of 3 bases from V and 6 bases from J, the junction contained 11 bases not matched to a gene. CDR3 amino acids: CASSFGLVAGVPGELFF. As DNA, the CDR3 is TGTGCCAGCAGCTTTGGGCTCGTAGCGGGGGTTCCCGGGGAGCTGTTTTTT.

This clonotype was seen a few times. The J gene is TRBJ2-7, the V gene TRBV3-1; D ambiguous. The V gene's germline CDR1 is LGHDT and CDR2 YNNKEL (reference sequence). The length of the CDR3 is 15 residues. Between the trimmed V and J ends, which lost 0 bases and 3 bases, there was a span of 12 bases. CDR3 in DNA: TGTGCCAGCAGCCAAGACAGGTTACCCTTCTACGAGCAGTACTTC. Translating gives CASSQDRLPFYEQYF.

CDR3 loop: CASSYGGQGVADTQYF. CDR3 sequence (DNA): TGCGCCAGCAGCTATGGGGGACAGGGAGTAGCAGATACGCAGTATTTT. The chain recombines TRBV5-1 with TRBJ2-3, with 9 nucleotides matching TRBD1. Germline-derived CDR1 and CDR2 are SGHRS and YFSETQ. This CDR3 is built from 16 residues. V lost 3 bases to trimming and J lost 4 bases; unmatched junction nucleotides: 9. The variable domain in full, completed from reference TRBV5-1 and TRBJ2-3, reads KAGVTQTPRYLIKTRGQQVTLSCSPISGHRSVSWYQQTPGQGLQFLFEYFSETQRNKGNFPGRFSGRQFSNSRSEMNVSTLELGDSALYLCASSYGGQGVADTQYFGPGTRLTVL.

This clonotype was picked up a small number of times. V and J are TRBV2 and TRBJ1-3; D is undetermined. CDR1 and CDR2 (germline): SNHLY, FYNNEI. The length of the CDR3 is 12 residues. Trimming took 1 base from V and 6 from J, leaving 4 bases between them. CDR3 loop: CASSEVPNTIYF. As DNA, the CDR3 is TGTGCCAGCAGTGAAGTTCCAAACACCATATATTTT. The whole variable domain, remainder taken from reference TRBV2 and TRBJ1-3, is EPEVTQTPSHQVTQMGQEVILRCVPISNHLYFYWYRQILGQKVEFLVSFYNNEISEKSEIFDDQFSVERPDGSNFTLKIRSTKLEDSAMYFCASSEVPNTIYFGEGSWLTVV.

This clonotype was found a few times. The chain couples TRBV5-6 to TRBJ2-5; no clear D. CDR3 size: 14 residues. Trimming removed 4 bases from V and 0 bases from J, with 10 bases in between. Germline loops: CDR1 SGHDT, CDR2 YYEEEE. DNA of the CDR3: TGTGCCAGCAGCGGACGGCGGTACCAAGAGACCCAGTACTTC. Its protein product is CASSGRRYQETQYF.

V is TRBV5-6 and J is TRBJ1-2, with D possibly matching TRBD1 (5 bases). Trimming took off 0 bases at V and 4 bases at J, with 16 bases between the two ends. Germline V CDR1 and CDR2: SGHDT, YYEEEE. The CDR3 contains 16 residues. The CDR3 is CASSLDLVEGFYGYTF. The CDR3, as DNA: TGTGCCAGCAGCTTGGATCTGGTTGAGGGGTTCTATGGCTACACCTTC. The variable domain in full, completed from reference TRBV5-6 and TRBJ1-2, reads DAGVTQSPTHLIKTRGQQVTLRCSPKSGHDTVSWYQQALGQGPQFIFQYYEEEERQRGNFPDRFSGHQFPNYSSELNVNALLLGDSALYLCASSLDLVEGFYGYTFGSGTRLTVV.

This clonotype has ten or more counts. The J gene is TRBJ2-3, the V gene TRBV9; 9 bases are shared with TRBD1. The CDR3 is 16 residues long. V dropped 3 bases and J dropped 2; count of bases not matched to a gene: 7. The germline CDR1 and CDR2 sequences are SGDLS and YYNGEE. The CDR3 spells CASSERTGANTDTQYF. The CDR3 DNA sequence: TGTGCCAGCAGCGAAAGGACAGGGGCGAACACAGATACGCAGTATTTT.